This T cell receptor beta chain stems from a study of T cell responses to AZD1222 COVID-19 vaccine. Remarks on this clone: Its antigen is currently unknown.

Germline CDR1 and CDR2: SNHLY and FYNNEI. This CDR3 is built from 13 residues. V gave up 5 bases and J gave up 4 bases; unmatched junction bases: 3. Points from the study as a whole: Baseline seropositivity characterized only six AZD1222 recipients. CD4 TCRs covered the whole spike, strongest at regions 160-218 and 743-854. As reported, nearly half of all spike-specific TCRs target variant regions that are unmutated. Females made up more of the donors, who were largely white British, and clonal diversity may have come out too low.

Clones were read by immunoSEQ multiplex PCR, and TCRdb kept only the in-frame ones, dropping some. The table records about 140,000 clones, 92% of them present only once. Sequencing was performed on peripheral blood, taken on day 0 of AZD1222 vaccination. The genes are TRBV2 and TRBJ2-7; the match to TRBD2 covers 9 bases. This clonotype originated in an adult in good health. CDR3 nucleotides: TGTGCCAGCAGTTCTAGCGGGACATACGAGCAGTACTTC. Its translation: CASSSSGTYEQYF.